What follows is one T cell receptor (beta chain) and its context. Its antigen is still unknown. CDR1 and CDR2 from the germline V gene are DFQATT and SNEGSKA (reference sequence). The V gene end was trimmed by 2 bases and the J gene end by 0 bases; junction bases not matched to a gene: 7. The CDR3 sequence is 17 residues long. This specimen belongs to a study of post-analysis software for immune sequencing data. For the study at large: Secondary progressive, relapsing-remitting and progressive-relapsing multiple sclerosis were among the included disease courses.

Unique molecular identifiers featured in each of the TCR beta cDNA libraries. Via MiXCR, TCRdb re-called the PCR reads, giving one row per CDR3 protein. The sample consists of 750,000 to 950,000 distinct CDR3 sequences, around 46% of them appearing once. Study-wide results and limits: In patients, roughly five TRBV segments were more frequent than in controls, with TRBV5-6, TRBV5-1 and TRBV20-1 among them. Samples made in the same batch grouped tightly together by F measure. There was significantly lower normalized Chao1 diversity in multiple sclerosis patients than in controls.

The gene calls are TRBV20-1 and TRBJ2-4; the match to TRBD2 covers 10 bases. Source material: blood. The clonotype originates from a girl aged 5-17 years with multiple sclerosis. The CDR3 loop reads CSARPSGRGLAKNIQYF. The CDR3, as DNA: TGCAGTGCTAGACCCAGCGGGAGGGGTCTAGCCAAAAACATTCAGTACTTC.